Following are 18 T cell receptor beta chains from one sample sequenced in a study of tumor and adjacent non-tumor tissue in lung cancer. Three rounds of nested PCR, following a modified ARM-PCR protocol, produced the TCRbeta library. TCRdb redid the calling of the multiplex PCR reads with MiXCR, one entry per CDR3 protein. The sample lists about 70,000 distinct CDR3 sequences; roughly 72% were seen once. RNA was extracted from bulk tissue without any cell sorting. Sequencing used lung tumor tissue. The receptors stem from a man aged 55-75 years with non-small cell lung cancer.

The chain's CDR3 is CASNTGTGRTDTQYF. The CDR3 nucleotides are TGTGCCAGCAATACGGGGACAGGTCGAACAGATACGCAGTATTTT. This chain links TRBV28 with TRBJ2-3; 8 bases align to TRBD1. The germline V gene has CDR1 MDHEN and CDR2 SYDVKM. Trimming cost V 7 bases and J 3 bases; bases outside gene matches: 9. This CDR3 is 15 amino acids long. Variable domain in full (rest from reference TRBV28 and TRBJ2-3): DVKVTQSSRYLVKRTGEKVFLECVQDMDHENMFWYRQDPGLGLRLIYFSYDVKMKEKGDIPEGYSVSREKKERFSLILESASTNQTSMYLCASNTGTGRTDTQYFGPGTRLTVL.

This clonotype was found a few times. The genes are TRBV11-2 and TRBJ2-1; no reliable D call. The CDR3 is made up of 13 amino acids. Germline CDR1 reads SGHAT; CDR2 reads FQNNGV. V lost 4 bases, J lost 10 bases, and 14 bases lay in between. The CDR3 DNA reads TGTGCCAGCAGCTCCCATGCGAGTGCCGAGCAGTTCTTC. It is translated as CASSSHASAEQFF.

A word on this clonotype: The CDR3 carries no conserved terminal phenylalanine or tryptophan, so it likely arises from a read error. This sequence joins TRBV20-1 and TRBJ2-1; D may be TRBD1 (6 bases). This CDR3 is built from 15 residues. Germline V gene sequence: CDR1 DFQATT, CDR2 SNEGSKA (reference sequence). Deletions cut 3 bases from V and 3 bases from J, with 15 bases between. The CDR3 region is CSARRTAQNYNEQFL. DNA of the CDR3: TGCAGTGCTAGGAGGACAGCACAGAACTACAATGAGCAGTTCTTA.

This clonotype has just a few counts. This may come from a read error, since a much larger clone is one base off. This rearrangement joins TRBV20-1 to TRBJ1-1; perhaps TRBD1 as D (5 bases). Germline CDR1 is DFQATT and CDR2 is SNEGSKA (reference sequence). The V end was cut by 7 bases, the J end by 5 bases, with 14 bases between. CDR3 size: 12 residues. CDR3 sequence: CSVRRGWTEAFF. Here the CDR3 DNA reads TGCAGTGTTAGGAGGGGATGGACTGAAGCTTTCTTT.

Concerning this clonotype: At one end the junction does not follow the germline gene, possibly because of a read error. The CDR3 protein is CATSDWGPPPYGQYF. The DNA of the CDR3 is TGTGCCACCAGTGATTGGGGACCACCCCCCTACGGGCAGTACTTC. The chain carries TRBV24-1 and TRBJ2-7, with D possibly being TRBD1 or TRBD2 (5 bases each). The germline V gene has CDR1 KGHDR and CDR2 SFDVKD. This CDR3 has 15 amino acids.

On this clonotype: The CDR3 carries no conserved terminal phenylalanine or tryptophan, so it likely arises from a read error. CDR3 in DNA: TGTGCCAGCAGTTACTCCCGCTGGGGTGTGGCTGAAGCTTTCTCT. Residues: CASSYSRWGVAEAFS. The V and J genes are TRBV6-5 and TRBJ1-1; no firm D call. V shed 0 bases and J shed 6 bases, with 14 bases lying between them. The CDR3 contains 15 residues. Germline V lookup: CDR1 MNHEY, CDR2 SVGAGI.

On this clonotype: An end of the junction does not agree with germline; a read error may underlie this. The chain couples TRBV14 to TRBJ2-1; 13 bases align to TRBD2. Per the germline V gene, CDR1 is SGHDN and CDR2 is FVKESK. The CDR3 extends over 15 amino acids. CDR3 sequence: CASSHTSGRDDEQFF. Written as DNA, the CDR3 is TGTGCCAGCAGCCATACTAGCGGGAGGGACGATGAACAGTTCTTC.

On this clonotype itself: At one end, the junction sequence differs from germline, possibly due to a read error. This chain connects TRBV20-1 to TRBJ1-3; TRBD1 aligns across 8 bases. CDR1 and CDR2 from the germline V gene are DFQATT and SNEGSKA (reference sequence). The CDR3 is made up of 14 amino acids. CDR3 loop: CSARDRWLGNTIYF. CDR3 bases: TGTAGTGCACGGGACAGGTGGCTCGGAAACACTATATATTTT.

Regarding this clonotype: Relative to the germline gene, one junction end is altered; a read error may explain this. The rearrangement joins TRBV20-1 to TRBJ1-5, with 7 bases matching TRBD1. CDR3 size: 13 residues. CDR1 and CDR2 (germline): DFQATT, SNEGSKA (reference sequence). CDR3 region: CSKDRVGNQPQHF. The CDR3 bases are TGCAGTAAAGACAGGGTTGGCAATCAGCCACAGCATTTT.

To note about this clonotype: Since a much larger clone is just one base distant, this may be a read error. The chain carries TRBV28 and TRBJ2-7, with D maybe TRBD2 (6 bases). The CDR3 extends over 15 amino acids. From germline, CDR1 is MDHEN and CDR2 SYDVKM. CDR3 region: CASSLKPGGSYELYF. The CDR3 DNA is TGTGCCAGCAGTCTGAAACCAGGAGGGTCCTACGAGCTGTACTTC.

The chain carries TRBV20-1 and TRBJ1-5; the match to TRBD1 covers 8 bases. Per the germline V gene, CDR1 is DFQATT and CDR2 is SNEGSKA (reference sequence). V dropped 7 bases and J dropped 6; count of bases not matched to a gene: 14. This CDR3 contains 15 residues. This CDR3 reads CSDILAGGLLQPQHF. The CDR3 DNA is TGCAGTGATATCCTGGCAGGGGGCCTCCTTCAGCCCCAGCATTTT.

In this sample, this clonotype turned up once. At one end, the junction sequence differs from germline, possibly due to a read error. The chain has TRBV28 and TRBJ1-1; D is unresolved. Per germline, CDR1 MDHEN and CDR2 SYDVKM. The CDR3 totals 12 residues. For the CDR3, the DNA is TGTGTCAGCAGTTTAGGCACCGTGCGGGCTTTCTTT. It codes for CVSSLGTVRAFF.

A remark on this clonotype: At one of its ends the junction is not consistent with the germline gene, which may arise from a read error. The chain uses TRBV20-1 and TRBJ2-2, with 11 positions matching TRBD2. CDR1 and CDR2 (germline): DFQATT, SNEGSKA (reference sequence). There are 15 residues in the CDR3. The CDR3 sequence is CSTSTSGMDLREPFF. The DNA for the CDR3 is TGCAGTACCTCGACTAGCGGGATGGATCTACGGGAGCCGTTCTTT.

Of note for this clonotype: One end of the junction varies from germline; a read error may be responsible. This chain joins TRBV29-1 and TRBJ1-1; a possible D gene is TRBD1 (6 bases). This CDR3 is built from 13 residues. Germline V gene data show CDR1 as SQVTM and CDR2 as ANQGSEA. The CDR3 loop reads CSASVGGDTGAFF. The DNA of the CDR3 is TGTAGCGCCTCGGTAGGGGGGGACACTGGAGCTTTCTTT.

This clonotype was detected only once. Because the CDR3 is missing its conserved closing phenylalanine or tryptophan, this is likely a read error. This chain links TRBV20-1 with TRBJ1-4; D is undetermined. CDR3 size: 14 residues. V was shortened by 3 bases and J by 2 bases, with 10 bases between the two germline ends. Germline values: CDR1 DFQATT, CDR2 SNEGSKA (reference sequence). The CDR3 bases are TGCAGTGCTAGCCAAACGGGGACTAATGAAAAACTGTTTTAT. This gives the protein CSASQTGTNEKLFY.

This chain connects TRBV18 to TRBJ2-3; possible D gene TRBD2, 6 bases. The CDR3 contains 15 residues. Germline values: CDR1 KGHSH, CDR2 LQKENI. V was cut by 5 bases and J by 2 bases, with 14 bases left in between. This CDR3 reads CASSVTGEITDTQYF. CDR3 DNA sequence: TGTGCCAGCTCAGTGACGGGAGAGATCACAGATACGCAGTATTTT.

Remarks on this clonotype: A junction end diverges from the germline sequence, so it may reflect a read error. V and J are TRBV20-1 and TRBJ1-4; 10 nucleotides agree with TRBD1. CDR1 and CDR2 (germline): DFQATT, SNEGSKA (reference sequence). This CDR3 is built from 13 residues. CDR3 DNA: TGCAGTGCTGGACAGGGGGGACGGATGCAACTGTTATTT. Its protein is CSAGQGGRMQLLF.

The gene calls are TRBV11-1 and TRBJ2-7; perhaps TRBD2 as D (6 bases). The CDR3 spans 14 residues. The V gene lost 6 bases and the J gene lost 5 bases, with 17 bases spanning the gap. Per germline, CDR1 SGHAT and CDR2 FQDESV (reference sequence). The CDR3 bases are TGTGCCAGCAGGCTGAATAGGACTATCCACGAGCAGTACTTC. The encoded protein is CASRLNRTIHEQYF.